A selection of T cell receptor beta chains follows, all from one sample in a study of T-cell memory formation after mild COVID-19. Using its own MiXCR run on the 5' RACE reads, TCRdb lists one record per CDR3 protein. The data contain roughly 190,000 distinct CDR3 sequences, around 30% of them singletons. What was sequenced was PBMCs or a T cell subset sorted from them (not recorded which). Receptors originate from an adult woman who had mild COVID-19 (a few samples of this study predate the infection). Cell type and time point are not known. Both conserved end residues are part of each CDR3. D genes are given only for firm matches. The size field is filled for only some rows; it gives once, few, many or a size class.

j_gene: TRBJ1-1; abundance: .; v_gene: TRBV10-3; d_gene: .; CDR3aa: CATQRNSDTEAFF; CDR3nt: TGTGCCACCCAAAGGAATTCGGACACTGAAGCTTTCTTT
j_gene: TRBJ2-1; abundance: .; v_gene: TRBV13; d_gene: TRBD2; CDR3aa: CASSLGLAEGEQFF; CDR3nt: TGTGCCAGCAGCTTGGGACTAGCTGAGGGTGAGCAGTTCTTC
j_gene: TRBJ2-3; abundance: many; v_gene: TRBV7-9; d_gene: TRBD2; CDR3aa: CASSLTGGADTQYF; CDR3nt: TGTGCCAGCAGCTTAACGGGGGGGGCAGATACGCAGTATTTT
j_gene: TRBJ2-7; abundance: .; v_gene: TRBV7-8; d_gene: .; CDR3aa: CASSSGPGNEQYF; CDR3nt: TGTGCCAGCAGCTCGGGGCCAGGGAACGAGCAGTACTTC
j_gene: TRBJ2-4; abundance: few; v_gene: TRBV12-3/TRBV12-4; d_gene: .; CDR3aa: CASSLSKGRAINIQYF; CDR3nt: TGTGCCAGCAGTTTATCCAAGGGTCGTGCGATAAACATTCAGTACTTC
j_gene: TRBJ2-5; abundance: few; v_gene: TRBV18; d_gene: .; CDR3aa: CASSPLETQYF; CDR3nt: TGTGCCAGCTCACCACTGGAGACCCAGTACTTC
j_gene: TRBJ2-1; abundance: .; v_gene: TRBV7-6; d_gene: .; CDR3aa: CASSLEGHLAEQFF; CDR3nt: TGTGCCAGCAGCTTAGAAGGACACCTAGCAGAGCAGTTCTTC
j_gene: TRBJ1-4; abundance: .; v_gene: TRBV6-5; d_gene: TRBD1; CDR3aa: CASSSPRQGFNEKLFF; CDR3nt: TGTGCCAGCAGTTCCCCCCGACAGGGATTCAATGAAAAACTGTTTTTT
j_gene: TRBJ1-1; abundance: .; v_gene: TRBV29-1; d_gene: .; CDR3aa: CSARNTEAFF; CDR3nt: TGCAGCGCCCGGAACACTGAAGCTTTCTTT
j_gene: TRBJ2-2; abundance: few; v_gene: TRBV9; d_gene: .; CDR3aa: CASNRANTGELFF; CDR3nt: TGTGCCAGCAACCGAGCGAACACCGGGGAGCTGTTTTTT
j_gene: TRBJ2-1; abundance: .; v_gene: TRBV7-9; d_gene: TRBD2; CDR3aa: CASSLASGSVTNEQFF; CDR3nt: TGTGCCAGCAGCCTAGCTAGCGGGAGTGTCACGAATGAGCAGTTCTTC
j_gene: TRBJ2-1; abundance: few; v_gene: TRBV24-1; d_gene: .; CDR3aa: CATSDPQGDRGNEQFF; CDR3nt: TGTGCCACCAGTGATCCACAGGGCGACCGAGGGAATGAGCAGTTCTTC
j_gene: TRBJ2-2; abundance: .; v_gene: TRBV29-1; d_gene: .; CDR3aa: CSVEEGQRLNTGELFF; CDR3nt: TGCAGCGTTGAAGAAGGACAGAGATTGAACACCGGGGAGCTGTTTTTT
j_gene: TRBJ2-5; abundance: .; v_gene: TRBV7-2; d_gene: .; CDR3aa: CASSFGVVETQYF; CDR3nt: TGTGCCAGCAGCTTTGGGGTGGTAGAGACCCAGTACTTC
j_gene: TRBJ2-2; abundance: few; v_gene: TRBV27; d_gene: .; CDR3aa: CASSFHAGELFF; CDR3nt: TGTGCCAGCAGTTTTCACGCCGGGGAGCTGTTTTTT
j_gene: TRBJ2-3; abundance: .; v_gene: TRBV7-3; d_gene: .; CDR3aa: CASSLGVRGVDTQYF; CDR3nt: TGTGCCAGCAGCTTGGGGGTGAGGGGCGTAGATACGCAGTATTTT
j_gene: TRBJ1-1; abundance: few; v_gene: TRBV14; d_gene: .; CDR3aa: CASSHLGGSEAFF; CDR3nt: TGTGCCAGCAGCCATCTGGGGGGGTCAGAAGCTTTCTTT
j_gene: TRBJ2-2; abundance: few; v_gene: TRBV5-1; d_gene: .; CDR3aa: CASSLSDLAELFF; CDR3nt: TGCGCCAGCAGCTTAAGTGACTTGGCGGAGCTGTTTTTT
j_gene: TRBJ2-4; abundance: few; v_gene: TRBV30; d_gene: TRBD1; CDR3aa: CAWSVLDRGLAKNIQYF; CDR3nt: TGTGCCTGGAGTGTACTGGACAGGGGACTAGCCAAAAACATTCAGTACTTC
j_gene: TRBJ1-2; abundance: .; v_gene: TRBV7-2; d_gene: .; CDR3aa: CASSLVLQGTGYTF; CDR3nt: TGTGCCAGCAGCTTAGTTTTACAGGGTACTGGCTACACCTTC
j_gene: TRBJ1-2; abundance: many; v_gene: TRBV12-3/TRBV12-4; d_gene: .; CDR3aa: CASRAGGYGYTF; CDR3nt: TGTGCCAGCAGAGCCGGGGGGTATGGCTACACCTTC
j_gene: TRBJ1-5; abundance: few; v_gene: TRBV7-2; d_gene: .; CDR3aa: CASSPTYSNQPQHF; CDR3nt: TGTGCCAGCAGTCCTACTTATAGCAATCAGCCCCAGCATTTT
j_gene: TRBJ2-7; abundance: few; v_gene: TRBV12-3/TRBV12-4; d_gene: .; CDR3aa: CASGGRRAYEQYF; CDR3nt: TGTGCCAGCGGCGGCAGGAGGGCCTACGAGCAGTACTTC
j_gene: TRBJ1-1; abundance: once; v_gene: TRBV6-1; d_gene: .; CDR3aa: CASSEVTGTYTEAFF; CDR3nt: TGTGCCAGCAGTGAAGTTACAGGGACGTACACTGAAGCTTTCTTT
j_gene: TRBJ2-1; abundance: few; v_gene: TRBV5-1; d_gene: TRBD2; CDR3aa: CASSSRTSGTGDEQFF; CDR3nt: TGCGCCAGCAGCTCACGTACTAGCGGAACGGGGGATGAGCAGTTCTTC
j_gene: TRBJ1-1; abundance: once; v_gene: TRBV5-1; d_gene: .; CDR3aa: CASSSGMNTEAFF; CDR3nt: TGCGCCAGCAGCTCCGGGATGAACACTGAAGCTTTCTTT
j_gene: TRBJ2-7; abundance: .; v_gene: TRBV7-2; d_gene: TRBD2; CDR3aa: CASSLVSGRDEQYF; CDR3nt: TGTGCCAGCAGCTTAGTCAGCGGGAGGGACGAGCAGTACTTC
j_gene: TRBJ1-2; abundance: few; v_gene: TRBV12-3/TRBV12-4; d_gene: .; CDR3aa: CASSFSIYGYTF; CDR3nt: TGTGCCAGCAGTTTTTCAATCTATGGCTACACCTTC
j_gene: TRBJ2-5; abundance: .; v_gene: TRBV20-1; d_gene: TRBD1; CDR3aa: CSVTGQGETQYF; CDR3nt: TGCAGTGTTACCGGACAGGGGGAGACCCAGTACTTC